This T cell receptor beta chain emerged from a study of cytomegalovirus exposure and HLA in healthy donors. Study-wide results and caveats: An Asian-associated ancestry cluster reportedly showed fewer N-insertions than the roughly 670-donor mean in a later analysis. Analysis performed later showed TCR beta chains linked to HLA being more clonally expanded than equally common others. In vitro checks showed that three CMV-associated chains really do target CMV antigens.

Between the trimmed V and J ends, which lost 2 bases and 0 bases, there was a span of 17 bases. The CDR3 is 17 residues long. Per germline, CDR1 MDHEN and CDR2 SYDVKM. Points on this clone: Antigen unknown.

The primer mix had 60 Vbeta and 13 Jbeta primers. Assay: immunoSEQ multiplex PCR; the TCRdb copy retains only in-frame clones and omits some. Of 200,000 or so clones in the sample, 75% to 90% were seen once. Donors were nominally healthy when sampled, though unrecorded immune exposures were likely. V gene TRBV28 combines with J gene TRBJ2-7; D may be TRBD1 (5 bases). The origin of this receptor is a woman in her forties or fifties in good health and CMV-seropositive. The specimen sequenced was PBMCs. Written as DNA, the CDR3 is TGTGCCAGCAGTTTACCCCAAGGACATCCGAGCTCCTACGAGCAGTACTTC. This encodes CASSLPQGHPSSYEQYF.